This T cell receptor beta chain is drawn from a study of PD-L1 blockade in urothelial cancer (TCRdb year 2017). General notes on the study: Therapy was started around 2014 for all patients, and atezolizumab 1,200 mg was administered intravenously every 3 weeks. Durable clinical benefit was achieved by nine patients and was not achieved by 20 patients. Whole exome sequencing and RNA sequencing of pretreatment tumors were performed alongside TCR sequencing in the same patients. Around 30 patients had pretreatment blood TCR-seq, about 25 had at least one posttreatment blood collection, and about 25 had tumor TCR-seq. A median of around 150,000 T cells and 65,000 to 90,000 unique TCRs was obtained from blood samples, and a median clonality of roughly 0.08 was observed. An exploratory multi-omic analysis was conducted of the somatic, immune and clinical correlates of response to PD-L1 blockade with atezolizumab in urothelial cancer. Blood samples were analyzed at two time points: 3 weeks after treatment start (second dose) and 6 weeks after treatment start. Patients had an ECOG performance status of 0 or 1 and had received between 0 and 3 prior chemotherapy regimens. Progression-free survival longer than 6 months counted as durable clinical benefit, and TCR features were additionally tested against both progression-free and overall survival. About 90% of the 29 patients were males with bladder-origin urothelial cancer, and about 65% of the 29 reported a prior smoking history. Pretreatment tumor samples, along with matched peripheral blood collected serially before and after atezolizumab treatment, underwent TCR sequencing. Summary of the overall study and its limitations: Among patients with durable benefit, tumor-associated TCR clones showed greater expansion in peripheral blood 3 weeks after treatment started (n ≈ 21, p = 0.022). Because of the small sample size (n of about 29) and the many exploratory analyses performed, the results are intended to be regarded as hypothesis-generating. Improved progression-free and overall survival was found to be associated with pretreatment peripheral blood TCR clonality below the median.

Each PCR received spiked-in synthetic TCR analog templates so that absolute template abundance could be estimated from read counts. The immunoSEQ assay used bias-controlled V and J gene primers to amplify TCRbeta CDR3 regions from genomic DNA. Sequencing of rearranged TCRbeta segments was performed at approximately 20X coverage. The study's processing was this. Sequencing errors were corrected by clustering and CDR3s were annotated against IMGT to assign V, D and J genes. Out-of-frame and stop-codon sequences were excluded, and only productive TCRbeta rearrangements were used in downstream analyses. Clonality was calculated as one minus the Shannon entropy normalized by the log of the number of unique productive sequences. Fisher's exact test with Benjamini-Hochberg correction, at a threshold of adjusted p below 0.01, was used to find clones that differed between time points or between blood and tumor. Entries here come from immuneACCESS through TCRdb and include only in-frame sequences with V and J called. Some clones fail to appear in such tables; in the studies checked, an unresolved V gene covers under half of the shortfall, and the cause of the remainder is unknown. D and trimming come from the DNA, and the V and J calls and clone size come from that table. This sample has roughly 130,000 clones in its table, and about 81% of those were observed once. 3.2% of the sample lies in the top ten.

Read against the paper, the sample's time point label means: pretreatment peripheral blood. The cohort comprised 29 patients with locally advanced or metastatic urothelial carcinoma treated at Memorial Sloan Kettering on a trial protocol. Peripheral blood mononuclear cells were collected pretreatment and during treatment, with between 1 and 8 total time points obtained per patient. The Qiagen DNeasy Blood extraction kit was used to purify genomic DNA from total PBMCs and tumor samples. PBMCs were collected pretreatment and during treatment, and were isolated and stored as previously described. The germline V gene encodes CDR1 SGDLS and CDR2 YYNGEE. CDR3 length: 16 amino acids, cysteine to phenylalanine. This entry keeps only the CDR3 DNA: 48 bases, framed from base 1. The V end loses 0 bases and the J end loses 7 bases, and a stretch of 20 bases separates them. Remarks on this clone: Its antigen specificity is not known. No base quality values were provided; no much bigger clone lies one nucleotide off.

This sequence was found in a man between 45 and 60 years old with urothelial cancer. The source material was PBMCs, sampled around atezolizumab (anti-PD-L1) treatment. In this chain, TRBV9 is recombined with TRBJ2-7; TRBD1 might be the D gene, on 6 matching bases. CDR3 sequence: CASSVAPGTPPREQYF. The DNA is as follows: TGTGCCAGCAGCGTAGCCCCCGGGACACCCCCTCGTGAGCAGTACTTC.